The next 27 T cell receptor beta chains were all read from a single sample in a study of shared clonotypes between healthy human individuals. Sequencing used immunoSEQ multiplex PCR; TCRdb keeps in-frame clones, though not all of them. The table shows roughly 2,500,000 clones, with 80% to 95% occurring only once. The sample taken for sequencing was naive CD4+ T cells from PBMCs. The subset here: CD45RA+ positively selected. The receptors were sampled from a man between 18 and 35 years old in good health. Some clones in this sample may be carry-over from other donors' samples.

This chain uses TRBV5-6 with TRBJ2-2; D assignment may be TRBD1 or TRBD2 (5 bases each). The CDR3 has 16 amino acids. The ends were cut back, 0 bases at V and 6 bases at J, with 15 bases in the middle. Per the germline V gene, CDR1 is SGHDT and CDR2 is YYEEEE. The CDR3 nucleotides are TGTGCCAGCAGCTTGGGGTGGCAGGGAGTGGCCGGGGAGCTGTTTTTT. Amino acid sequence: CASSLGWQGVAGELFF.

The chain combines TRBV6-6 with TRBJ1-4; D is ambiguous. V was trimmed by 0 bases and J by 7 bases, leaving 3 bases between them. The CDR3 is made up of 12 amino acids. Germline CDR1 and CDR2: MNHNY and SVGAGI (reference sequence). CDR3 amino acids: CASSYSIEKLFF. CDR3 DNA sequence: TGTGCCAGCAGTTACTCGATTGAAAAACTGTTTTTT.

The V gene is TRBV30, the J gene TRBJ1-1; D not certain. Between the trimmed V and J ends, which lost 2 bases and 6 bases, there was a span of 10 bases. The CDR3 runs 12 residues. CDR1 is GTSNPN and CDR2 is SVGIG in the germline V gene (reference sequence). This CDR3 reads CAWSYYYAEAFF. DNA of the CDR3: TGTGCCTGGAGTTACTATTACGCTGAAGCTTTCTTT.

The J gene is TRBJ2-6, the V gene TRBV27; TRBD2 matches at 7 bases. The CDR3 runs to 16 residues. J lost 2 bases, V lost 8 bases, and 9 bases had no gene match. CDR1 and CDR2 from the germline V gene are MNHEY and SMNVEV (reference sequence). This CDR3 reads CASQRDLGPGANVLTF. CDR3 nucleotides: TGTGCCAGCCAGCGGGATCTAGGGCCTGGGGCCAACGTCCTGACTTTC.

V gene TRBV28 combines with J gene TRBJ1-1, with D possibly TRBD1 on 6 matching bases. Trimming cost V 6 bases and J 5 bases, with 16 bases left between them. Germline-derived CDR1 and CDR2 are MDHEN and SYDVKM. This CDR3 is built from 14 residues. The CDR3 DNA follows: TGTGCCAGCAGAGCTTACAGGGAAGGGACTGAAGCTTTCTTT. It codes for CASRAYREGTEAFF.

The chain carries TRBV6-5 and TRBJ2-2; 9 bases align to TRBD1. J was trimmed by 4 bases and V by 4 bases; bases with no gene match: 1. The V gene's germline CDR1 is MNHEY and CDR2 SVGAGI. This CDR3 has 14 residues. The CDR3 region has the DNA TGTGCCAGCAGTTGGGACAGGGCCACCGGGGAGCTGTTTTTT. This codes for CASSWDRATGELFF.

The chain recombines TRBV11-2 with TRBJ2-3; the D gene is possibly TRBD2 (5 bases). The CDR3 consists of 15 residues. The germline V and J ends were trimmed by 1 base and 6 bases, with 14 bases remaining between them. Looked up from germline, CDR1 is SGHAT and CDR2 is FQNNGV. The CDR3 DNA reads TGTGCCAGCAGCTTAGCGGGAACCCGAGAGGATACGCAGTATTTT. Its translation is CASSLAGTREDTQYF. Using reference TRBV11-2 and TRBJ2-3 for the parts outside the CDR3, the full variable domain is EAGVAQSPRYKIIEKRQSVAFWCNPISGHATLYWYQQILGQGPKLLIQFQNNGVVDDSQLPKDRFSAERLKGVDSTLKIQPAKLEDSAVYLCASSLAGTREDTQYFGPGTRLTVL.

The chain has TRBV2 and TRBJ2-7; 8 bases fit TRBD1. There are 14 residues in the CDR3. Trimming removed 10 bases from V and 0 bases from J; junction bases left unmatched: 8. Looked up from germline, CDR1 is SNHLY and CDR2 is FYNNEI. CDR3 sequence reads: CATTYQGASYEQYF. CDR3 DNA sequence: TGTGCCACTACATACCAGGGGGCCTCCTACGAGCAGTACTTC.

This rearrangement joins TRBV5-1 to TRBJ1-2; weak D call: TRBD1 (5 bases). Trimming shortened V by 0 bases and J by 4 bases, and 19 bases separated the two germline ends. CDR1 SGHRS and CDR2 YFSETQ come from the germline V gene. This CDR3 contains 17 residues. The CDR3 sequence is CASSLGGPDRKIYGYTF. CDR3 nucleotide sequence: TGCGCCAGCAGCTTGGGGGGACCGGACCGGAAAATCTATGGCTACACCTTC.

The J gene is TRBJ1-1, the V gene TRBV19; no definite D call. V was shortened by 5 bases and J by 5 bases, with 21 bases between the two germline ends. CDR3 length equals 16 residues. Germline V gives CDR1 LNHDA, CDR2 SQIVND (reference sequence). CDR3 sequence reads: CASSWWTEDFGTEAFF. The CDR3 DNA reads TGTGCCAGTAGTTGGTGGACGGAGGACTTCGGTACTGAAGCTTTCTTT.

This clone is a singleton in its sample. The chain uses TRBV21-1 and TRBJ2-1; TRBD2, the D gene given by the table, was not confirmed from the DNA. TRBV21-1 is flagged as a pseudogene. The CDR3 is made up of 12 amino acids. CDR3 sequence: CASSGEREEQFF. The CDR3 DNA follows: TGTGCCAGCAGCGGGGAGAGGGAAGAGCAGTTCTTC.

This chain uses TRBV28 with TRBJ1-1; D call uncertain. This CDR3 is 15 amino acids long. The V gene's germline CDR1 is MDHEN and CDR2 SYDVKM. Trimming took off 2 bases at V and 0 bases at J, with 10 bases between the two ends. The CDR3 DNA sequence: TGTGCCAGCAGTTTAATTACCCAGGTGAACACTGAAGCTTTCTTT. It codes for CASSLITQVNTEAFF. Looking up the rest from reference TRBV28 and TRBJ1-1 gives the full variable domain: DVKVTQSSRYLVKRTGEKVFLECVQDMDHENMFWYRQDPGLGLRLIYFSYDVKMKEKGDIPEGYSVSREKKERFSLILESASTNQTSMYLCASSLITQVNTEAFFGQGTRLTVV.

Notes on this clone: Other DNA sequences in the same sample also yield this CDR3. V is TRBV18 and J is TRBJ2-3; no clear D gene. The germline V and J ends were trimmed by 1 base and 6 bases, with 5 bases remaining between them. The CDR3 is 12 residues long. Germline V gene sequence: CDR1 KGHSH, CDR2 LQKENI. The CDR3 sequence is CASSPRADTQYF. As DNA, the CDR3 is TGTGCCAGCTCACCACGCGCGGATACGCAGTATTTT.

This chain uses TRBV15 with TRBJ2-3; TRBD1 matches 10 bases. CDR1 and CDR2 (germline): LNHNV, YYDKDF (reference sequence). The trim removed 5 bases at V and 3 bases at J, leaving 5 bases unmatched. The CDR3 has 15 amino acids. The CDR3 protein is CATSPLGQGTDTQYF. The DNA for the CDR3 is TGTGCCACCAGCCCTTTGGGACAGGGGACAGATACGCAGTATTTT.

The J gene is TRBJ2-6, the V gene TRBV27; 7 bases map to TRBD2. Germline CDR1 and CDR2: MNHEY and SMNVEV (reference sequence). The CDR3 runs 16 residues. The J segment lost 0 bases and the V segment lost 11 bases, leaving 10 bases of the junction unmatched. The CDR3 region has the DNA TGTGCCTGCCTCGGGGGGTCTAGCTCTGGGGCCAACGTCCTGACTTTC. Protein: CACLGGSSSGANVLTF.

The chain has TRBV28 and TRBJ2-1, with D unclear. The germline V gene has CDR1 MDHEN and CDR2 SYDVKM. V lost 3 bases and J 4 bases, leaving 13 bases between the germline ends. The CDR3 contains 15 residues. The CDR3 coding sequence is TGTGCCAGCAGTTTTCAGGCGATTCCATACAATGAGCAGTTCTTC. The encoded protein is CASSFQAIPYNEQFF.

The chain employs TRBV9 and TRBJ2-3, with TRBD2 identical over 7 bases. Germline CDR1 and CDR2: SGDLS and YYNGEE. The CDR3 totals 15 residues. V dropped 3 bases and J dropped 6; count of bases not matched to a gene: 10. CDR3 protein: CASSGNQLATDTQYF. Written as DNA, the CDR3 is TGTGCCAGCAGCGGAAATCAACTAGCGACGGATACGCAGTATTTT. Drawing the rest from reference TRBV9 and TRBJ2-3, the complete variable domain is DSGVTQTPKHLITATGQRVTLRCSPRSGDLSVYWYQQSLDQGLQFLIQYYNGEERAKGNILERFSAQQFPDLHSELNLSSLELGDSALYFCASSGNQLATDTQYFGPGTRLTVL.

CDR3 amino acids: CASRGQGWTGELFF. DNA of the CDR3: TGTGCCAGCAGGGGACAGGGTTGGACCGGGGAGCTGTTTTTT. The chain carries TRBV28 and TRBJ2-2; 9 bases are shared with TRBD1. CDR1 and CDR2 (germline): MDHEN, SYDVKM. The CDR3 contains 14 residues. The junction had 4 bases not matched to a gene; V was cut back by 6 bases and J by 5 bases.

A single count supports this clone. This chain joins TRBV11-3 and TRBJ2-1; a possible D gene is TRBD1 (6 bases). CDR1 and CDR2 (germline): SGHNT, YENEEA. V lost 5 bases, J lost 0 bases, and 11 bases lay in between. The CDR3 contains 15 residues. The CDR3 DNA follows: TGTGCCAGCAGCGCAGGGGTCTTCTCCTACAATGAGCAGTTCTTC. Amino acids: CASSAGVFSYNEQFF.

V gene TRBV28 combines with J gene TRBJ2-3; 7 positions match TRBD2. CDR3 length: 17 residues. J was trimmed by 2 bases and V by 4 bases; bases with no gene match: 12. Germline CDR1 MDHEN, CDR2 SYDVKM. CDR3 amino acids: CASSSQGGRAITDTQYF. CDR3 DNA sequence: TGTGCCAGCAGTTCCCAGGGTGGGAGGGCCATCACAGATACGCAGTATTTT.

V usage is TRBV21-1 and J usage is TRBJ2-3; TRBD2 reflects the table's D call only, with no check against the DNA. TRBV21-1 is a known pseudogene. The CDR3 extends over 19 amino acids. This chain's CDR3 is CASSRTSGRAARGLDTQYF. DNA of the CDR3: TGTGCCAGCAGCAGGACTAGCGGGAGGGCCGCCCGGGGTTTAGATACGCAGTATTTT.

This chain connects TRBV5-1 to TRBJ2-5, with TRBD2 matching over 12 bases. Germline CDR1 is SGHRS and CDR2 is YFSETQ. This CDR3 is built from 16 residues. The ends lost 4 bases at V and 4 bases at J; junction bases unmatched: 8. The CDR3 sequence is CASSLLGLAGPETQYF. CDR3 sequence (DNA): TGCGCCAGCAGCCTACTCGGACTAGCGGGACCAGAGACCCAGTACTTC.

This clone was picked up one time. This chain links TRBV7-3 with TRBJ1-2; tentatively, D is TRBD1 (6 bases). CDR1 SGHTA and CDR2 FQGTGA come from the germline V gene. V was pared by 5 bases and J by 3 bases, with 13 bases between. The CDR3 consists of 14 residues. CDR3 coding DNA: TGTGCCAGCAGCCCCCAAGGGGGGGACTATGGCTACACCTTC. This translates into CASSPQGGDYGYTF.

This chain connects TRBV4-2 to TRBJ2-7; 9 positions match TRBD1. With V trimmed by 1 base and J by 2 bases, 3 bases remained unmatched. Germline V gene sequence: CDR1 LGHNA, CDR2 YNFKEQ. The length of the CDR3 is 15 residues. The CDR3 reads CASSQGQGGPYEQYF. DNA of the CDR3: TGTGCCAGCAGCCAAGGACAGGGGGGGCCCTACGAGCAGTACTTC.

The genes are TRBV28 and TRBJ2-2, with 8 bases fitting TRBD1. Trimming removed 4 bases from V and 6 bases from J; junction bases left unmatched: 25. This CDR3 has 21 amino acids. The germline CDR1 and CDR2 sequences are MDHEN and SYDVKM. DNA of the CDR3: TGTGCCAGCAGTTCCGCCGGTATCGGACAGGGATTAGGGTCCGTCGCCGGGGAGCTGTTTTTT. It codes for CASSSAGIGQGLGSVAGELFF. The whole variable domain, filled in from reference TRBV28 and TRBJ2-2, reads DVKVTQSSRYLVKRTGEKVFLECVQDMDHENMFWYRQDPGLGLRLIYFSYDVKMKEKGDIPEGYSVSREKKERFSLILESASTNQTSMYLCASSSAGIGQGLGSVAGELFFGEGSRLTVL.

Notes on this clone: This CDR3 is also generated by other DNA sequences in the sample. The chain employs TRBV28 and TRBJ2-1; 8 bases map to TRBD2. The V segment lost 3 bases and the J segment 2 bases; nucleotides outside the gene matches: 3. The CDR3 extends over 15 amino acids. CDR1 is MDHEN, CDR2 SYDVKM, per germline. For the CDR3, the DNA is TGTGCCAGCAGTTTTTCGGGAGGGACCTACAATGAGCAGTTCTTC. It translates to CASSFSGGTYNEQFF. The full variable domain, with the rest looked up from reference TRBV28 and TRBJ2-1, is DVKVTQSSRYLVKRTGEKVFLECVQDMDHENMFWYRQDPGLGLRLIYFSYDVKMKEKGDIPEGYSVSREKKERFSLILESASTNQTSMYLCASSFSGGTYNEQFFGPGTRLTVL.

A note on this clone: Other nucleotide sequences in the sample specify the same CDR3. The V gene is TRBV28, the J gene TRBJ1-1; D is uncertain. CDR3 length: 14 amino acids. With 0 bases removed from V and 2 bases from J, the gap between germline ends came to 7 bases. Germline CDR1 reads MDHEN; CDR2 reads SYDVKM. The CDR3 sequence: CASSLWGKNTEAFF. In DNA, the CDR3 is TGTGCCAGCAGTTTATGGGGTAAAAACACTGAAGCTTTCTTT.